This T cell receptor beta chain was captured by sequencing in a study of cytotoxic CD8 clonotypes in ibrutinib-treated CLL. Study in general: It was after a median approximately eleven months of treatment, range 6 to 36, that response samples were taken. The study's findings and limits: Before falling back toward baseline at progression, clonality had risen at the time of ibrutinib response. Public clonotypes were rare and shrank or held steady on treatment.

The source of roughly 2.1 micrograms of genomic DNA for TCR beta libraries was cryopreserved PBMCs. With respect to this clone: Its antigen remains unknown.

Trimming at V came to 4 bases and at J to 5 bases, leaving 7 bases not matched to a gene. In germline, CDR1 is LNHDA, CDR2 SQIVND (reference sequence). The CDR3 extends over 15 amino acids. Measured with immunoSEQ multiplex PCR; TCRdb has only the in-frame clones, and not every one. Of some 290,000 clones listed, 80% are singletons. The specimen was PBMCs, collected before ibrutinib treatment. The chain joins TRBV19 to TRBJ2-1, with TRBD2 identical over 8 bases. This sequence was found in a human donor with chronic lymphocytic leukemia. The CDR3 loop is CASSRPGLEHNEQFF. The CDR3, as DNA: TGTGCCAGTAGTAGACCGGGACTAGAGCACAATGAGCAGTTCTTC.